The clone carrying this TCR beta chain has a count of ten or more. The antigen is undetermined. The sample belongs to a study of T cells in Graves' hyperthyroidism and ophthalmopathy. Study-wide background: Blood was drawn when the patient was first diagnosed and still untreated. Study results and limitations: Most thyroid clonotypes expanded above 0.001 appeared in blood too.

Amplification yielded TCR beta CDR3 regions, with RNA transcripts as the source. The primer set for the first-round RT-PCR of the TCR CDR3 was HTBI. TCRdb processed the multiplex PCR reads anew with MiXCR; each CDR3 protein has one entry. The repertoire includes about 720,000 distinct CDR3 sequences, about 17% of them detected once, and roughly 8% sits in the top ten. Used for diagnoses were clinical symptoms, serum thyroxine and TRAb, thyroid ultrasound and orbital computed tomography. The CDR3 is 12 amino acids. The V end lost 5 bases, the J end lost 4 bases, and 8 bases lay between the germline ends. Germline-derived CDR1 and CDR2 are MDHEN and SYDVKM.

The sequenced sample was blood. This TCR was recovered from a man between 18 and 29 years old with Graves' hyperthyroidism. The V gene is TRBV28, the J gene TRBJ1-2; a weak D match, TRBD1 (6 bases). In nucleotides, the CDR3 is TGTGCCAGCAGTCAGGGGACCTATGGCTACACCTTC. It is translated as CASSQGTYGYTF.